There are a few counts of the clone carrying this T cell receptor beta chain. Time point in this sample: pre-sensitization, week 0. Noted treatment: therapeutic diphenylcyclopropenone sensitization with weekly scalp DPC. The germline gives CDR1 SQVTM, CDR2 ANQGSEA. V shed 5 bases and J 0 bases; nucleotides not matched to a gene: 12. This CDR3 contains 17 residues. The data derive from a study of human T cells and chemical hapten exposure. TCRdb independently ran MiXCR on the RACE reads; one entry per CDR3 protein. The sample records nearly 110,000 distinct CDR3 sequences, 12% being singletons. The clonotype originates from a woman between 50 and 59 years old with alopecia areata. Some clones in this sample may be carry-over from other donors' samples. The specimen comprised whole blood, sampled in connection with sensitization to the hapten diphenylcyclopropenone (DPC). The V and J genes are TRBV29-1 and TRBJ2-4; TRBD1 agrees at 8 bases. The CDR3 DNA reads TGCAGCGTTTTGCGGACAGGGCTTGAACTAGCCAAAAACATTCAGTACTTC. It encodes CSVLRTGLELAKNIQYF.